The 20 T cell receptor beta chains listed next were all sequenced from one sample in a study of T cells in Graves' hyperthyroidism and ophthalmopathy. Amplification of TCR beta CDR3 regions used RNA as the template. Using the HTBI primer set, a first-round RT-PCR was run on the TCR CDR3. In TCRdb, the multiplex PCR reads were re-called with MiXCR into one record per CDR3 protein. This table has 220,000 or so distinct CDR3 sequences, over 15% appearing once. The sample consisted of blood. These receptors were obtained from a woman aged 18-29 years with Graves' ophthalmopathy.

This clonotype was counted many times. The chain has TRBV20-1 and TRBJ1-6, with D hard to call. Germline values: CDR1 DFQATT, CDR2 SNEGSKA (reference sequence). V gave up 5 bases and J gave up 9 bases, with 14 bases separating them. The CDR3 runs 13 residues. The CDR3 DNA sequence: TGCAGTGCTGCCGGCACAAACGGTTCACCCCTCCACTTT. Protein product: CSAAGTNGSPLHF.

This clonotype has ten or more counts. This sequence joins TRBV15 and TRBJ2-1; D might be TRBD1 (6 bases). Germline V gene sequence: CDR1 LNHNV, CDR2 YYDKDF (reference sequence). This CDR3 has 16 amino acids. Trimming took off 0 bases at V and 7 bases at J, with 16 bases between the two ends. Here the CDR3 DNA reads TGTGCCACCAGCAGAGATTCAGGGGCGGCCACTAATGAGCAGTTCTTC. Its protein product is CATSRDSGAATNEQFF.

This clonotype was picked up many times. The chain joins TRBV10-3 to TRBJ1-2; D is ambiguous. This CDR3 has 11 residues. The V gene lost 3 bases and the J gene lost 6 bases, with 5 bases spanning the gap. CDR1 is ENHRY, CDR2 SYGVKD, per germline. The CDR3 here is CAISDGNGYTF. CDR3 DNA sequence: TGTGCCATCAGTGACGGCAATGGCTACACCTTC.

This clonotype was counted at least ten times. This rearrangement joins TRBV12-3 or TRBV12-4 to TRBJ2-7; the match to TRBD1 covers 8 bases. V lost 6 bases to trimming and J lost 6 bases; unmatched junction nucleotides: 4. This CDR3 comprises 12 residues. This CDR3 is CASSRTGFEQYF. In DNA form, the CDR3 reads TGTGCCAGCAGCAGGACAGGGTTCGAGCAGTACTTC.

This clonotype appeared a few times. The V call is TRBV5-1, the J call TRBJ2-7, with 8 bases identical to TRBD1. Germline CDR1 SGHRS, CDR2 YFSETQ. Trimming at V came to 1 base and at J to 2 bases, leaving 8 bases not matched to a gene. The CDR3 extends over 16 amino acids. The CDR3 DNA reads TGCGCCAGCAGCTTGACTCTCAGGGGGCGACCCTACGAGCAGTACTTC. Translating it yields CASSLTLRGRPYEQYF.

This clonotype was counted at least ten times. V gene TRBV6-2 or TRBV6-3 combines with J gene TRBJ2-1; the match to TRBD2 covers 10 bases. The CDR3 has 17 amino acids. The V gene end was trimmed by 2 bases and the J gene end by 7 bases; junction bases not matched to a gene: 11. From germline, CDR1 is MNHEY and CDR2 SVGEGT. CDR3 in DNA: TGTGCCAGCAGTTACACCCCTAGCGGGAGTCGGGAGAATGAGCAGTTCTTC. This gives the protein CASSYTPSGSRENEQFF.

This sequence joins TRBV11-2 and TRBJ2-7; TRBD2 matches at 10 bases. CDR1 is SGHAT, CDR2 FQNNGV, per germline. V gave up 1 base and J gave up 6 bases; unmatched junction bases: 9. The CDR3 is 16 amino acids. CDR3 DNA: TGTGCCAGCAGCTTAGCGGGGCTAGCGGGAGTTTCCGAGCAGTACTTC. Its translation: CASSLAGLAGVSEQYF.

This clonotype was seen many times. The chain employs TRBV7-8 and TRBJ1-5; the D gene is possibly TRBD1 (5 bases). V lost 4 bases and J 4 bases, leaving 20 bases between the germline ends. The CDR3 is made up of 17 amino acids. From germline, CDR1 is SGHVS and CDR2 FQNEAQ. CDR3 loop: CASSSAGKMKGNQPQHF. The DNA for the CDR3 is TGTGCCAGCAGCTCGGCAGGGAAAATGAAAGGTAATCAGCCCCAGCATTTT.

At least ten counts were recorded for this clonotype. The chain is built from TRBV30 and TRBJ1-1; D is undetermined. The CDR3 loop spans 14 amino acids. CDR1 and CDR2 (germline): GTSNPN, SVGIG (reference sequence). V was cut by 4 bases and J by 6 bases, with 18 bases left in between. The CDR3 nucleotides are TGTGCCTGGAACCCGGGCCCCAACTGGTCTGAAGCTTTCTTT. Its protein is CAWNPGPNWSEAFF.

Many counts were recorded for this clonotype. The chain has TRBV27 and TRBJ2-7, with TRBD2 as a possible D gene (6 bases). Trimming stripped 5 bases from V and 5 bases from J, with 16 bases between. The germline CDR1 and CDR2 sequences are MNHEY and SMNVEV (reference sequence). The CDR3 has 14 amino acids. CDR3 coding DNA: TGTGCCAGCAGTGTGGGGGGTCTAGGGGACGAGCAGTACTTC. Amino acids: CASSVGGLGDEQYF.

This clonotype was seen ten or more times. J is TRBJ2-3 and V is TRBV28, with a possible D match to TRBD2 (5 bases). This CDR3 contains 15 residues. Per germline, CDR1 MDHEN and CDR2 SYDVKM. Trimming stripped 6 bases from V and 0 bases from J, with 13 bases between. The CDR3 bases are TGTGCCAGCAGCCTAGCCTTCCACAGCACAGATACGCAGTATTTT. It yields the protein CASSLAFHSTDTQYF.

This clonotype was observed a handful of times. Just one base apart from a much larger clone, this may be a read error. The V gene is TRBV29-1, the J gene TRBJ2-5; D not certain. The CDR3 spans 12 residues. Germline CDR1 and CDR2: SQVTM and ANQGSEA. This CDR3 is CSVVPEKETQCF. DNA for the CDR3: TGCAGCGTTGTCCCAGAAAAAGAGACCCAGTGCTTC.

This clonotype has a count of ten or more. The chain employs TRBV18 and TRBJ2-2; D is undetermined. Trimming removed 2 bases at V and 6 bases at J, with 16 bases between. The germline V gene encodes CDR1 KGHSH and CDR2 LQKENI. This CDR3 is 16 amino acids long. The chain's CDR3 is CASSPWATVVAGELFF. CDR3 nucleotide sequence: TGTGCCAGCTCACCATGGGCTACAGTCGTGGCCGGGGAGCTGTTTTTT.

This clonotype was recorded many times. The chain recombines TRBV27 with TRBJ2-1; 10 nucleotides align to TRBD2. CDR3 size: 15 residues. Germline V gene sequence: CDR1 MNHEY, CDR2 SMNVEV (reference sequence). Germline trimming cut 9 bases from V and 3 bases from J; bases unmatched to any gene: 8. The CDR3 is CARTVAGGNYNEQFF. In DNA, the CDR3 is TGTGCCAGAACCGTAGCGGGAGGCAACTACAATGAGCAGTTCTTC.

The table lists this clonotype with many counts. The rearrangement uses TRBV29-1 and TRBJ1-2; tentatively, D is TRBD1 (6 bases). Germline CDR1 SQVTM, CDR2 ANQGSEA. CDR3 length: 19 residues. V was cut by 0 bases and J by 3 bases, with 26 bases left in between. The chain's CDR3 is CSVEDPAGRGGNGDYGYTF. The CDR3 coding sequence is TGCAGCGTTGAAGATCCTGCCGGGAGGGGGGGTAATGGAGACTATGGCTACACCTTC.

This clonotype was observed at least ten times. The V and J genes are TRBV19 and TRBJ1-2; a weak D match, TRBD1 (6 bases). Trimming shortened V by 5 bases and J by 0 bases, and 19 bases separated the two germline ends. Germline CDR1 and CDR2: LNHDA and SQIVND (reference sequence). This CDR3 is built from 17 residues. CDR3 sequence (DNA): TGTGCCAGTAGTCCGAGGGGGTCAGGGCCCTCTAACTATGGCTACACCTTC. Encoded protein: CASSPRGSGPSNYGYTF.

This clonotype was counted many times. The chain combines TRBV5-1 with TRBJ1-1; a weak D match, TRBD1 (6 bases). V lost 1 base and J 5 bases, leaving 12 bases between the germline ends. This CDR3 comprises 14 residues. CDR1 and CDR2 from the germline V gene are SGHRS and YFSETQ. The CDR3 region is CASSLTAGATEAFF. CDR3 in DNA: TGCGCCAGCAGCTTGACTGCAGGGGCGACTGAAGCTTTCTTT.

The sample holds a few counts of this clonotype. The rearrangement joins TRBV9 to TRBJ1-1, with a tentative D call TRBD1 (5 bases). Germline CDR1 and CDR2: SGDLS and YYNGEE. V was trimmed by 4 bases and J by 4 bases, leaving 14 bases between them. There are 14 residues in the CDR3. In DNA, the CDR3 is TGTGCCAGCAGCTTCTCAGGGCTCGGCACTGAAGCTTTCTTT. Translation: CASSFSGLGTEAFF.

At least ten counts were recorded for this clonotype. V gene TRBV30 combines with J gene TRBJ2-1, with 9 bases matching TRBD2. This CDR3 is 15 amino acids long. From germline, CDR1 is GTSNPN and CDR2 SVGIG (reference sequence). After removal of 2 bases from V and 1 base from J, the junction contained 3 bases not matched to a gene. DNA of the CDR3: TGTGCCTGGAGTCGTCTAGCGGGATCCTACAATGAGCAGTTCTTC. Amino acids: CAWSRLAGSYNEQFF.

This clonotype has at least ten counts. V is TRBV7-9 and J is TRBJ1-2, with D unresolved. Per germline, CDR1 SEHNR and CDR2 FQNEAQ (reference sequence). The CDR3 totals 16 residues. With 0 bases removed from V and 3 bases from J, the gap between germline ends came to 14 bases. DNA of the CDR3: TGTGCCAGCAGCTTAGCTGGCACGCGTGAAGACTATGGCTACACCTTC. Protein: CASSLAGTREDYGYTF.